The next 25 T cell receptor beta chains were all read from a single sample in a study of neurological immune-mediated disorders (dated by TCRdb to the late 2010s). The library was generated by 5' RACE. This sample was sequenced with an Illumina HiSeq 2500. Through fastp at Q25 and MiXCR, TCRdb rebuilt clones from the public reads, retaining in-frame beta chains. Rows with a matching CDR3 protein are joined into one entry that keeps the most common DNA and genes. In all, the sample holds fewer than 25,000 distinct CDR3 sequences, and 10% to 15% of those were seen once. The ten largest make up over 10% of the sample. Sample: PBMCs. These receptor sequences come from a woman in her sixties with HTLV-1-associated myelopathy (HAM/TSP).

This clonotype was detected ten times or more. J is TRBJ2-1 and V is TRBV7-9; 15 nucleotides agree with TRBD2. The CDR3 is 19 amino acids. Germline trimming cut 5 bases from V and 4 bases from J; bases unmatched to any gene: 12. CDR1 and CDR2 from the germline V gene are SEHNR and FQNEAQ (reference sequence). The CDR3 sequence: CASSPTSRTSGGGYNEQFF. CDR3 nucleotides: TGTGCCAGCAGCCCTACGTCCAGGACTAGCGGGGGGGGATACAATGAGCAGTTCTTC.

This clonotype was seen a few times. One end of the junction is discordant with germline, which a read error may explain. This chain connects TRBV5-1 to TRBJ1-1, with D possibly matching TRBD1 (5 bases). Germline V CDR1 and CDR2: SGHRS, YFSETQ. The CDR3 is 14 residues long. CDR3: CASSLGQGRTEDFF. CDR3 DNA: TGCGCCAGCAGCTTGGGGCAGGGTCGGACTGAAGATTTCTTT.

This clonotype occurred a few times. The chain links TRBV9 to TRBJ2-2, with TRBD1 matching 10 bases. The length of the CDR3 is 18 residues. Germline values: CDR1 SGDLS, CDR2 YYNGEE. V lost 0 bases and J lost 7; bases outside the gene matches: 12. The CDR3 coding sequence is TGTGCCAGCAGCGTAGCGTTGACAGGGGGCGCCGTTGGCGGGGAGCTGTTTTTT. It translates to CASSVALTGGAVGGELFF.

This clonotype was observed many times. This may come from a read error, since a much larger clone is one base off. CDR3 amino acids: CASSLMGRGLAKNIQYF. Here the CDR3 DNA reads TGTGCCAGCAGTCTCATGGGCAGGGGGCTCGCCAAAAACATTCAGTACTTC. This chain links TRBV12-3 or TRBV12-4 with TRBJ2-4; 8 nucleotides line up with TRBD1. This CDR3 contains 17 residues. V lost 5 bases and J lost 1; bases outside the gene matches: 10.

Regarding this clonotype: An end of the junction differs from the germline gene, which may be a read error. The chain employs TRBV7-2 and TRBJ1-1; D unresolved. Per the germline V gene, CDR1 is SGHTA and CDR2 is FQGNSA. The CDR3 sequence is 16 residues long. For the CDR3, the DNA is TGTGCCAGCAGCTTTTGTATAGGGCGGTGGAACACTAAAGCTTTCTTT. It specifies CASSFCIGRWNTKAFF.

This clonotype appeared many times. The J gene is TRBJ2-7, the V gene TRBV21-1. TRBV21-1 is listed as a pseudogene. The length of the CDR3 is 11 residues. Written as DNA, the CDR3 is TGTGCCAGCTCAGTTTTCTACGAGCAGTACTTC. It specifies CASSVFYEQYF.

This clonotype was seen at least ten times. The chain carries TRBV20-1 and TRBJ1-1, with D hard to call. The germline V gene has CDR1 DFQATT and CDR2 SNEGSKA (reference sequence). V lost 6 bases and J 0 bases, leaving 17 bases between the germline ends. The CDR3 covers 15 residues. The CDR3 here is CSATPPRGLNTEAFF. For the CDR3, the DNA is TGCAGTGCAACCCCCCCCCGTGGACTGAACACTGAAGCTTTCTTT.

This clonotype was seen ten or more times. The chain joins TRBV20-1 to TRBJ2-3; 12 bases align to TRBD2. CDR3 size: 13 residues. The germline V gene has CDR1 DFQATT and CDR2 SNEGSKA (reference sequence). CDR3 protein: CSPLAGGEDTQYF. The CDR3 DNA sequence: TGCAGCCCTCTAGCGGGAGGGGAAGATACGCAGTATTTT.

This clonotype showed up many times. J is TRBJ2-1 and V is TRBV5-1; D is unclear. Germline CDR1 is SGHRS and CDR2 is YFSETQ. The germline V and J ends were trimmed by 0 bases and 7 bases, with 11 bases remaining between them. This CDR3 spans 14 amino acids. CDR3 in DNA: TGCGCCAGCAGCTTGGTAGGTCCCGGGAATGAGCAGTTCTTC. Translated, it gives CASSLVGPGNEQFF.

This clonotype has at least ten counts. J is TRBJ2-7 and V is TRBV5-1; D possibly corresponds to TRBD1 (6 bases). V was clipped by 4 bases and J by 3 bases, with 17 bases between them. The germline CDR1 and CDR2 sequences are SGHRS and YFSETQ. This CDR3 region has 15 residues. Here the CDR3 reads CASSVGSQGSYEQYF. The CDR3 bases are TGCGCCAGCAGCGTGGGCTCCCAGGGGAGCTACGAGCAGTACTTC.

This clonotype has at least ten counts. The rearrangement joins TRBV5-1 to TRBJ2-5; D possibly corresponds to TRBD2 (6 bases). The CDR3 has 17 amino acids. Germline V gives CDR1 SGHRS, CDR2 YFSETQ. Trimming pared 4 bases from V and 2 bases from J, leaving 21 bases between. CDR3 in DNA: TGCGCCAGCAGCGTGGGGGTTCTAACGGGAGAGCAAGAGACCCAGTACTTC. This sequence encodes CASSVGVLTGEQETQYF.

V is TRBV4-2 and J is TRBJ1-5; D unclear. V was trimmed by 1 base and J by 1 base, leaving 5 bases between them. Germline CDR1 reads LGHNA; CDR2 reads YNFKEQ. There are 14 residues in the CDR3. CDR3 in amino acids: CASSQGVSNQPQHF. CDR3 in DNA: TGTGCCAGCAGCCAAGGGGTGAGCAATCAGCCCCAGCATTTT.

This clonotype was observed at least ten times. This chain uses TRBV29-1 with TRBJ2-3; D is tentatively TRBD1 or TRBD2 (5 bases each). Germline V gene lookup returns CDR1 SQVTM and CDR2 ANQGSEA. There are 10 residues in the CDR3. This CDR3 is CSGGLDTQYF. DNA of the CDR3: TGCAGTGGGGGTCTAGATACGCAGTATTTT.

V and J are TRBV5-1 and TRBJ2-7; 12 bases map to TRBD2. The V gene end was trimmed by 4 bases and the J gene end by 4 bases; junction bases not matched to a gene: 9. CDR1 and CDR2 from the germline V gene are SGHRS and YFSETQ. The CDR3 runs to 16 residues. CDR3 amino acids: CASSPTLLAGGYEQYF. Written as DNA, the CDR3 is TGCGCCAGCAGCCCAACTCTACTAGCGGGGGGATACGAGCAGTACTTC.

At least ten counts were recorded for this clonotype. The chain uses TRBV20-1 and TRBJ2-5, with TRBD2 matching 11 bases. The V and J ends lost 2 bases and 3 bases, in that order; junction bases with no gene match: 8. CDR3 length equals 16 residues. Germline-derived CDR1 and CDR2 are DFQATT and SNEGSKA (reference sequence). The CDR3 sequence: CSARKVAGGSKETQYF. CDR3 bases: TGCAGTGCTAGAAAAGTAGCGGGAGGGTCAAAAGAGACCCAGTACTTC.

This clonotype was found many times. The chain employs TRBV10-3 and TRBJ1-1; unclear D gene. V was trimmed by 5 bases and J by 1 base, leaving 8 bases between them. The CDR3 runs to 13 residues. Germline CDR1 is ENHRY and CDR2 is SYGVKD. CDR3 region: CAISSKGNTEAFF. The CDR3, as DNA: TGTGCCATCAGTTCGAAAGGGAACACTGAAGCTTTCTTT.

This clonotype showed up many times. The gene calls are TRBV3-1 and TRBJ2-1, with 9 positions matching TRBD2. Losses at the gene ends were 3 bases for V and 8 bases for J; bases not matched to a gene: 11. The CDR3 sequence is 16 residues long. Germline loops: CDR1 LGHDT, CDR2 YNNKEL (reference sequence). CDR3 nucleotides: TGTGCCAGCAGCCATCTCAAGAGGCGGGGGGGGCATGAGCAGTTCTTC. It translates to CASSHLKRRGGHEQFF.

Within the sample, this clonotype is medium-sized. The chain uses TRBV7-2 and TRBJ2-1; D uncertain. Trimming left V 4 bases short and J 1 base short, with 8 bases between. This CDR3 region has 14 residues. Germline assignment: CDR1 SGHTA and CDR2 FQGNSA. CDR3 bases: TGTGCCAGCAGCTCAGATGGATCCTACAATGAGCAGTTCTTC. Encoded protein: CASSSDGSYNEQFF.

This clonotype was observed many times. V gene TRBV5-6 combines with J gene TRBJ1-1; D possibly corresponds to TRBD1 (5 bases). With 4 bases removed from V and 1 base from J, the gap between germline ends came to 14 bases. The CDR3 is 15 amino acids. Germline loops: CDR1 SGHDT, CDR2 YYEEEE. The CDR3 DNA sequence: TGTGCCAGCAGCGATTTAGACAGAACGAACACTGAAGCTTTCTTT. This gives the protein CASSDLDRTNTEAFF.

At least ten counts were recorded for this clonotype. CDR3 sequence (DNA): TGCAGTGCTAGCCAGGGGACACATACGCAGTATTTT. This codes for CSASQGTHTQYF. V usage is TRBV20-1 and J usage is TRBJ2-3; D is possibly TRBD1 (6 bases). Germline-derived CDR1 and CDR2 are DFQATT and SNEGSKA (reference sequence). The ends were cut back, 3 bases at V and 7 bases at J, with 11 bases in the middle. The CDR3 length is 12 residues.

Many counts were recorded for this clonotype. The chain uses TRBV4-3 and TRBJ2-1, with D hard to call. The CDR3 spans 16 residues. V was cut by 4 bases and J by 1 base, with 14 bases left in between. CDR1 is LGHNA, CDR2 YSLEER, per germline. CDR3 region: CASSLRRGVSYNEQFF. CDR3 DNA sequence: TGCGCCAGCAGCCTTAGACGTGGGGTATCCTACAATGAGCAGTTCTTC.

This clonotype was seen ten or more times. The rearrangement links TRBV6-1 to TRBJ2-3; 7 nucleotides line up with TRBD2. Germline trimming cut 3 bases from V and 3 bases from J; bases unmatched to any gene: 3. Germline assignment: CDR1 MNHNS and CDR2 SASEGT. This CDR3 comprises 14 residues. CDR3 region: CASSERERTDTQYF. Written as DNA, the CDR3 is TGTGCCAGCAGTGAGCGGGAGAGAACAGATACGCAGTATTTT.

This clonotype has ten or more counts. The chain carries TRBV7-2 and TRBJ2-3, with 15 bases aligning to TRBD2. This CDR3 is 19 amino acids long. Germline V lookup: CDR1 SGHTA, CDR2 FQGNSA. V lost 5 bases, J lost 1 base, and 10 bases stayed unmatched. The CDR3 DNA is TGTGCCAGCAGCCCCCGGACTAGCGGGGGGGCCAAAGGCACAGATACGCAGTATTTT. It codes for CASSPRTSGGAKGTDTQYF.

This clonotype came up many times. The V call is TRBV20-1, the J call TRBJ2-4, with 7 bases aligning to TRBD1. Germline V CDR1 and CDR2: DFQATT, SNEGSKA (reference sequence). The CDR3 sequence is 14 residues long. J was trimmed by 2 bases and V by 4 bases; bases with no gene match: 5. Here the CDR3 DNA reads TGCAGTGCTAAAACGGACAGGACCAAAAACATTCAGTACTTC. Translated: CSAKTDRTKNIQYF.

By share, this clonotype ranks as medium-sized. The chain joins TRBV7-2 to TRBJ2-1; the D gene is possibly TRBD2 (6 bases). Germline-derived CDR1 and CDR2 are SGHTA and FQGNSA. The CDR3 totals 14 residues. With 5 bases removed from V and 3 bases from J, the gap between germline ends came to 11 bases. The CDR3 nucleotides read TGTGCCAGCAGCCCGGGGGTAGGCTACAATGAGCAGTTCTTC. It specifies CASSPGVGYNEQFF.